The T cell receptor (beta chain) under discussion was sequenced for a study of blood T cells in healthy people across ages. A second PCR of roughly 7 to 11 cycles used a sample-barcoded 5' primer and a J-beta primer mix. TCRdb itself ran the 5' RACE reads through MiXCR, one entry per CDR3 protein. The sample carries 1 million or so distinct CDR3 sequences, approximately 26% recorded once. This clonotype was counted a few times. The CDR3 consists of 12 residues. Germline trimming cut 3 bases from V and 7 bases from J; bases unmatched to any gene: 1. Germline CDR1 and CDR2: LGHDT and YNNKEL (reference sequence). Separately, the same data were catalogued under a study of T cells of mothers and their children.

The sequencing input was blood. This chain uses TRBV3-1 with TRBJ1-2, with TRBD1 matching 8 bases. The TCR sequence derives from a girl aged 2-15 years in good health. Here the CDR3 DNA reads TGTGCCAGCAGCCATACAGGGGGTGGCTACACCTTC. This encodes CASSHTGGGYTF.